This entry is about one T cell receptor beta chain. Its antigen is still unknown. The data stem from a study of Ad26.COV2.S vaccination and SARS-CoV-2 variants. The overall study: A participant enrolled in the COV1001 Ad26.COV2.S trial arm provided the sample. Study conclusions and caveats: In vaccinated individuals, spike-specific CD8+ and CD4+ T cell responses reportedly displayed substantial breadth.

The repertoire was sequenced with immunoSEQ multiplex PCR; TCRdb's copy has only in-frame clones and lacks some. Among some 290,000 clones listed, approximately 86% were seen once. This CDR3 is 16 amino acids long. V lost 5 bases to trimming and J lost 0 bases; unmatched junction nucleotides: 6. Germline V gives CDR1 LNHDA, CDR2 SQIVND (reference sequence). Treatment specified: 15 to 20 received Ad26.COV2.S at low or high dose, single or two shots; several received placebo; per-sample allocation not given. Collection of the samples took place on day 63 after the first injection of vaccine or placebo.

The material was peripheral blood, obtained in a trial of Ad26.COV2.S vaccine versus placebo. The chain uses TRBV19 and TRBJ2-2; 7 bases fit TRBD2. This clonotype originated in a person between 18 and 65 years old who received the Ad26.COV2.S COVID-19 vaccine or a placebo. This chain's CDR3 is CASSGAGVTNTGELFF. The CDR3 bases are TGTGCCAGTAGTGGGGCGGGGGTTACGAACACCGGGGAGCTGTTTTTT.